Sequencing of this T cell receptor (beta chain) was carried out in a study of blood T cell repertoires in COVID-19 (dated by TCRdb to 2019 to 2021). For the wider study: The collaborator samples originated in the United States, Italy and Spain and spanned the acute and convalescent phases of COVID-19. Samples were obtained from the ongoing ImmuneRACE study (first 160 participants) and from roughly 1,300 subjects provided by 6 global collaborators. The prospective study material was composed of cDNA or gDNA derived from T cells, B-cell-depleted T cells, or PBMCs. A de-identified subject ID, COVID-19 status, age in years and sex were almost always included in the sample metadata. Where HLA class I and class II types were available, the types were taken from metadata supplied by the sample provider, not from assay-based typing. Subjects who had been exposed to COVID-19, were actively infected with it, or had recovered from it provided the deeply sampled blood TCRbeta repertoires that made up the dataset. The repertoires were released in a freely available public database meant as a resource for research on the immune response to SARS-CoV-2. The research as a whole found: The quantity of clinical and demographic metadata differed by source and by participant and was supplied without curation.

Details on this clone: There is no known antigen for this receptor. Base qualities are not provided; no much larger clone lies one nucleotide away.

TCRbeta CDR3 regions were amplified from genomic DNA by means of the immunoSEQ Assay, a bias-controlled multiplex PCR. The paper's data handling went like this. The number of nucleated cells in each sample was estimated by amplification of reference gene primers within the assay. To quantify the absolute abundance of each unique TCRbeta CDR3 rearrangement, sequence reads were collapsed and filtered. Productive Simpson clonality was computed per sample as the square root of Simpson's diversity index over productive rearrangements. As stored in TCRdb, this immuneACCESS dataset retains in-frame rearrangements with V and J assigned. A fraction of the clones does not appear; measured against another copy, unresolved V genes explain less than half of the discrepancy, and the remainder lacks a known reason. The D gene and trimming were derived from the DNA, and the V and J assignments and clone size from that table. This sample comprises 150,000 to 250,000 clones, 80% to 85% of them detected only once. The ten largest clones represent around 7% of the sample.

In the prospective study, participants were about 18 to 100 years old, resided in 20 to 30 geographic areas of the United States, and were enrolled through a virtual design. Cohort assignment in the prospective study relied on participant-reported clinical history from a screening survey and a study questionnaire. ImmuneRACE Cohort 3 recovered participants were defined by two consecutive negative NP/OP PCR tests, healthcare professional clearance, or symptom resolution. Each participant in the prospective study had whole blood, serum and a nasopharyngeal or oropharyngeal swab collected by mobile phlebotomists. Prospective study participants could optionally give additional blood draws and questionnaires over a roughly two-month period. Before DNA extraction, prospective study blood samples were shipped either frozen or at room temperature. The TCR comes from a man aged 40-49 years who had recovered from COVID-19. The sequenced material came from PBMCs or T cells enriched from blood (not recorded which).

The DNA is as follows: TGTGCCAGCAGTTTCCTCGGGGGAAGCAATCAGCCCCAGCATTTT. This gives the protein CASSFLGGSNQPQHF. Rearrangement joined TRBV6-5 to TRBJ1-5, and perhaps TRBD1 as D gene, on 5 matching bases. Including cysteine and phenylalanine, the CDR3 has 15 amino acids. The DNA shown is the 45-base CDR3, in frame from base 1. Taken from the germline V gene, the CDR1 and CDR2 loops are MNHEY and SVGAGI. Between the V and J ends, shortened by 4 bases and 1 base respectively, the junction contains 11 bases.